The 10 T cell receptor beta chains reported below all come from one sample, sequenced in a study of blood T cell repertoires in COVID-19. TCRdb keeps only in-frame clones here, not all; method: immunoSEQ multiplex PCR. The table lists nearly 100,000 clones, 70% to 90% of them singletons. Sequenced input: peripheral blood. These receptors all come from a man of 80 years or more with acute or convalescent COVID-19.

This clone was observed a handful of times. The chain recombines TRBV11-1 with TRBJ2-5; unclear D gene. Germline CDR1 SGHAT, CDR2 FQDESV (reference sequence). CDR3 length equals 12 residues. V lost 4 bases, J lost 1 base, and 4 bases lay in between. The CDR3, as DNA: TGTGCCAGCAGCTCCTTCCAAGAGACCCAGTACTTC. It translates to CASSSFQETQYF.

V is TRBV14 and J is TRBJ2-1, with D unresolved. CDR1 is SGHDN and CDR2 is FVKESK in the germline V gene. The CDR3 is 13 amino acids. V was clipped by 4 bases and J by 4 bases, with 8 bases between them. The DNA for the CDR3 is TGTGCCAGCAGCCCCGAGCTGTACAATGAGCAGTTCTTC. It yields the protein CASSPELYNEQFF.

The J gene is TRBJ2-2, the V gene TRBV5-1; D is possibly TRBD1 (7 bases). CDR1 is SGHRS and CDR2 is YFSETQ in the germline V gene. The germline V and J ends were trimmed by 4 bases and 4 bases, with 17 bases remaining between them. The CDR3 has 16 amino acids. CDR3 nucleotides: TGCGCCAGCAGCCCTGGACCCCAGGGGGGCACCGGGGAGCTGTTTTTT. Protein product: CASSPGPQGGTGELFF.

The chain recombines TRBV6-5 with TRBJ2-7, with 11 bases matching TRBD2. With V trimmed by 5 bases and J by 2 bases, 5 bases remained unmatched. Germline V gene data show CDR1 as MNHEY and CDR2 as SVGAGI. The CDR3 loop spans 15 amino acids. CDR3 nucleotide sequence: TGTGCCAGCAGTCCCGGACTAGCGGGCCCCTACGAGCAGTACTTC. Translation: CASSPGLAGPYEQYF.

The CDR3 here is CSVSPRVEIETQYF. CDR3 DNA: TGCAGCGTTTCCCCCCGGGTGGAAATTGAGACCCAGTACTTC. The gene calls are TRBV29-1 and TRBJ2-5; D gene unclear. This CDR3 has 14 residues. Between the trimmed V and J ends, which lost 5 bases and 5 bases, there was a span of 18 bases. Looked up from germline, CDR1 is SQVTM and CDR2 is ANQGSEA.

This clone was counted once. The V and J genes are TRBV11-2 and TRBJ2-5; TRBD2 matches 8 bases. In germline, CDR1 is SGHAT, CDR2 FQNNGV. The CDR3 consists of 17 residues. V shed 5 bases, J shed 5 bases, and the junction held 16 bases outside the gene matches. The CDR3 DNA sequence: TGTGCCAGCAGCCGACTCGGGGGGGGAGGGCGTTTTGAGACCCAGTACTTC. The encoded protein is CASSRLGGGGRFETQYF.

The chain has TRBV7-2 and TRBJ2-7; D is perhaps TRBD1 (5 bases). Germline values: CDR1 SGHTA, CDR2 FQGNSA. V was shortened by 5 bases and J by 1 base, with 12 bases between the two germline ends. This CDR3 is 14 amino acids long. CDR3: CASSLGRISYEQYF. The CDR3, as DNA: TGTGCCAGCAGCCTGGGGCGGATATCCTACGAGCAGTACTTC.

The chain links TRBV27 to TRBJ1-4; the match to TRBD1 covers 8 bases. Trimming removed 6 bases from V and 6 bases from J; junction bases left unmatched: 6. The CDR3 consists of 14 residues. CDR1 and CDR2 from the germline V gene are MNHEY and SMNVEV (reference sequence). CDR3: CASSPPGGYEKLFF. CDR3 in DNA: TGTGCCAGCAGCCCCCCAGGGGGCTATGAAAAACTGTTTTTT.

The rearrangement joins TRBV6-2 or TRBV6-3 to TRBJ2-7; a possible D gene is TRBD2 (6 bases). This CDR3 region has 15 residues. Germline V CDR1 and CDR2: MNHEY, SVGEGT. The V gene lost 2 bases and the J gene lost 7 bases, with 18 bases spanning the gap. This CDR3 is CASSYGGFDLREQYF. The CDR3 DNA sequence: TGTGCCAGCAGTTACGGGGGGTTTGATCTCCGGGAGCAGTACTTC.

The rearrangement links TRBV11-3 to TRBJ2-6; 7 bases line up with TRBD2. CDR1 is SGHNT, CDR2 YENEEA, per germline. Trimming cost V 4 bases and J 3 bases; bases outside gene matches: 9. CDR3 size: 17 residues. The CDR3 DNA is TGTGCCAGCAGCTGTCCCATGGCGGGAGTTGGGGCCAACGTCCTGACTTTC. Translation gives CASSCPMAGVGANVLTF. The full variable domain, rest sourced from reference TRBV11-3 and TRBJ2-6, is EAGVVQSPRYKIIEKKQPVAFWCNPISGHNTLYWYLQNLGQGPELLIRYENEEAVDDSQLPKDRFSAERLKGVDSTLKIQPAELGDSAVYLCASSCPMAGVGANVLTFGAGSRLTVL.